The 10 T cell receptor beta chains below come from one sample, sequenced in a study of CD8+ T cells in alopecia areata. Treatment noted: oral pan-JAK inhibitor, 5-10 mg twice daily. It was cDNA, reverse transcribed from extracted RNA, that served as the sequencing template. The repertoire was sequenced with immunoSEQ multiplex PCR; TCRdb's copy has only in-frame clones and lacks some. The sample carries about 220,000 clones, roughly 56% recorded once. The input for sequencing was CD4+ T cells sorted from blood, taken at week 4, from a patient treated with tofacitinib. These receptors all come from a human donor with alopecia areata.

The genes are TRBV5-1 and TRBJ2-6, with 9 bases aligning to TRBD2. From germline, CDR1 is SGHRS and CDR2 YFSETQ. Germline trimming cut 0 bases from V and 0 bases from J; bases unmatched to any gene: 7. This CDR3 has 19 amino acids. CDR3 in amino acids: CASSLEWSGRSSGANVLTF. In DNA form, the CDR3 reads TGCGCCAGCAGCTTGGAATGGAGCGGGAGGAGCTCTGGGGCCAACGTCCTGACTTTC.

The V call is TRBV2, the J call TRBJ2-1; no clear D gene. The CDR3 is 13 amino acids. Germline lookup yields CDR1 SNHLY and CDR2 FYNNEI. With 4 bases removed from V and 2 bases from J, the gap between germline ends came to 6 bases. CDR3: CASSADTYNEQFF. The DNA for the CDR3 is TGTGCCAGCAGTGCTGACACCTACAATGAGCAGTTCTTC.

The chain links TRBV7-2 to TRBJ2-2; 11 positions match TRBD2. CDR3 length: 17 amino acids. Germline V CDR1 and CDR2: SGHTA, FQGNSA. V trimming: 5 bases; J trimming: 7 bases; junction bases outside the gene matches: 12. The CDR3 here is CASSLGGTSGRHGELFF. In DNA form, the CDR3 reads TGTGCCAGCAGCCTAGGGGGGACTAGCGGTCGTCACGGGGAGCTGTTTTTT.

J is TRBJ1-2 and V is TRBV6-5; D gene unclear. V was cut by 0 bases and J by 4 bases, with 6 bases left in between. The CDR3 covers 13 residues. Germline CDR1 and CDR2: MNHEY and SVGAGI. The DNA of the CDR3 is TGTGCCAGCAGTTACTCGCTGGTCTATGGCTACACCTTC. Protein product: CASSYSLVYGYTF.

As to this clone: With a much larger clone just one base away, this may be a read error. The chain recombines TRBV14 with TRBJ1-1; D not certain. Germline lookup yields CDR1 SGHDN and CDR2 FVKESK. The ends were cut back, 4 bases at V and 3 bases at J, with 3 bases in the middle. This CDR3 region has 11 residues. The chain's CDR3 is CASSLDTEAFF. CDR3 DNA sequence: TGTGCCAGCAGCCTGGACACTGAAGCTTTCTTT.

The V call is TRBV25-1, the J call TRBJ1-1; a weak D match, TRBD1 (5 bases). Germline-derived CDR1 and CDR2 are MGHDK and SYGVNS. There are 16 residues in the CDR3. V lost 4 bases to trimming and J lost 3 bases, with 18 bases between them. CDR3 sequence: CASSVREGKIDTEAFF. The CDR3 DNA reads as TGTGCCAGCAGTGTTCGGGAGGGGAAAATAGACACTGAAGCTTTCTTT.

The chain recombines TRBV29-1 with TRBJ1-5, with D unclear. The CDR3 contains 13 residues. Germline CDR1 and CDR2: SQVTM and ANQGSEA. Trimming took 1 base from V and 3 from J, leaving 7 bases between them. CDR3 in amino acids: CSVEVAVNQPQHF. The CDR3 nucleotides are TGCAGCGTTGAAGTGGCAGTCAATCAGCCCCAGCATTTT.

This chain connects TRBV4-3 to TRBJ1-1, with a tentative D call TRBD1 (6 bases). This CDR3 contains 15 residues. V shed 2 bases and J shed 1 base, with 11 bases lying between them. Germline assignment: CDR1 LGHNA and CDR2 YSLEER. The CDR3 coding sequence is TGCGCCAGCAGCCAAAGCGACAGGAGGAACACTGAAGCTTTCTTT. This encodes CASSQSDRRNTEAFF.

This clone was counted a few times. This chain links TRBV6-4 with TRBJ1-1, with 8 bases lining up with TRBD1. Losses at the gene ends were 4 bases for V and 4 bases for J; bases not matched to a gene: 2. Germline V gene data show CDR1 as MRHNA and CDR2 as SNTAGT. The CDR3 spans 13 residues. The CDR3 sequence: CASSADRGTEAFF. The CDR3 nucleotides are TGTGCCAGCAGTGCCGACAGGGGCACTGAAGCTTTCTTT.

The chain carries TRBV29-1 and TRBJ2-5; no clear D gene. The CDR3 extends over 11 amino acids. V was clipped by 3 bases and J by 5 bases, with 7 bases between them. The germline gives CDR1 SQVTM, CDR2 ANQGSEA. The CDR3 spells CSVDRAETQYF. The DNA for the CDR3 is TGCAGCGTTGACCGGGCGGAGACCCAGTACTTC.